The 27 T cell receptor beta chains below were found in one sample sequenced in a study of Ad26.COV2.S vaccination and SARS-CoV-2 variants. Treatment of the sample: over 15 received Ad26.COV2.S at low or high dose, single or two shots; 5 received placebo; per-sample allocation not given. Samples came from day 63 after the first vaccine or placebo injection. The assay was immunoSEQ multiplex PCR, and TCRdb's table has in-frame clones only and misses some. The sample consists of approximately 400,000 clones, approximately 84% of them appearing once. The specimen was peripheral blood, collected in a trial of Ad26.COV2.S vaccine versus placebo. These receptors all stem from a person aged 18 to 65 who received the Ad26.COV2.S COVID-19 vaccine or a placebo.

The CDR3 loop reads CASSYRLAGVSGSGNEQFF. CDR3 sequence (DNA): TGTGCCAGCAGTTACCGACTAGCGGGAGTATCTGGCTCGGGTAATGAGCAGTTCTTC. The rearrangement links TRBV27 to TRBJ2-1; TRBD2 matches at 12 bases. Trimming took 4 bases from V and 7 from J; bases not matched to a gene: 17. Germline V lookup: CDR1 MNHEY, CDR2 SMNVEV (reference sequence). This CDR3 comprises 19 residues.

V usage is TRBV19 and J usage is TRBJ2-7; D tentatively fits TRBD1 or TRBD2 (6 bases each). The CDR3 sequence is 14 residues long. From germline, CDR1 is LNHDA and CDR2 SQIVND (reference sequence). Trimming shortened V by 6 bases and J by 4 bases, and 16 bases separated the two germline ends. Written as DNA, the CDR3 is TGTGCCAGTAGACGGGGGCTCGGAGCTTACGAGCAGTACTTC. Its translation is CASRRGLGAYEQYF. The complete variable domain, with remaining parts taken from reference TRBV19 and TRBJ2-7, reads DGGITQSPKYLFRKEGQNVTLSCEQNLNHDAMYWYRQDPGQGLRLIYYSQIVNDFQKGDIAEGYSVSREKKESFPLTVTSAQKNPTAFYLCASRRGLGAYEQYFGPGTRLTVT.

This sequence joins TRBV6-5 and TRBJ2-3, with a possible D match to TRBD1 (5 bases). Deletions cut 4 bases from V and 5 bases from J, with 13 bases between. CDR3 length equals 14 residues. CDR1 is MNHEY, CDR2 SVGAGI, per germline. The CDR3 nucleotides read TGTGCCAGCAGTTCAAGGACAAATCGAGATACGCAGTATTTT. It yields the protein CASSSRTNRDTQYF.

The chain is built from TRBV21-1 and TRBJ1-1. TRBV21-1 represents a pseudogene. The CDR3 length is 17 residues. Here the CDR3 reads CASGRNFCLVGRSEAFF. The DNA of the CDR3 is TGTGCCAGCGGTCGGAATTTTTGCCTTGTCGGCAGATCTGAAGCTTTCTTT.

The chain joins TRBV5-1 to TRBJ2-7; TRBD2 matches at 8 bases. Germline values: CDR1 SGHRS, CDR2 YFSETQ. With V trimmed by 7 bases and J by 4 bases, 4 bases remained unmatched. The CDR3 totals 12 residues. The DNA of the CDR3 is TGCGCCAGCTCGGGAGGGATGTACGAGCAGTACTTC. Its translation: CASSGGMYEQYF. Full variable domain (outside the CDR3, taken from reference TRBV5-1 and TRBJ2-7): KAGVTQTPRYLIKTRGQQVTLSCSPISGHRSVSWYQQTPGQGLQFLFEYFSETQRNKGNFPGRFSGRQFSNSRSEMNVSTLELGDSALYLCASSGGMYEQYFGPGTRLTVT.

DNA of the CDR3: TGTGCCAGCAGACGACTGACTCCCACCTACGAGCAGTACTTC. As protein: CASRRLTPTYEQYF. V is TRBV11-2 and J is TRBJ2-7; no clear D. This CDR3 contains 14 residues. The V end lost 6 bases, the J end lost 2 bases, and 14 bases lay between the germline ends. In germline, CDR1 is SGHAT, CDR2 FQNNGV.

The rearrangement joins TRBV6-2 or TRBV6-3 to TRBJ1-2; perhaps TRBD1 as D (6 bases). Deletions cut 5 bases from V and 7 bases from J, with 17 bases between. The CDR3 contains 14 residues. Germline values: CDR1 MNHEY, CDR2 SVGEGT. The CDR3 sequence is CASSAAGGAVGYTF. CDR3 sequence (DNA): TGTGCCAGCAGTGCAGCGGGGGGCGCGGTTGGCTACACCTTC.

J is TRBJ2-7 and V is TRBV4-3; 7 bases are shared with TRBD2. Germline CDR1 is LGHNA and CDR2 is YSLEER. Trimming cost V 0 bases and J 6 bases; bases outside gene matches: 14. The length of the CDR3 is 17 residues. The CDR3 loop is CASSQDWGRAIGFEQYF. The CDR3 DNA sequence: TGCGCCAGCAGCCAAGATTGGGGGAGGGCCATAGGATTCGAGCAGTACTTC.

The rearrangement uses TRBV11-2 and TRBJ2-1, with D possibly TRBD1 on 6 matching bases. V gave up 5 bases and J gave up 4 bases, with 12 bases separating them. The CDR3 consists of 14 residues. Germline V lookup: CDR1 SGHAT, CDR2 FQNNGV. The CDR3, as DNA: TGTGCCAGCAGCGCCCGGGACAAGTACAATGAGCAGTTCTTC. It codes for CASSARDKYNEQFF.

This clone has more than one count but fewer than ten. The chain is built from TRBV19 and TRBJ1-3; 7 nucleotides agree with TRBD1. The ends lost 3 bases at V and 2 bases at J; junction bases unmatched: 4. CDR1 is LNHDA and CDR2 is SQIVND in the germline V gene (reference sequence). The CDR3 runs to 15 residues. In DNA form, the CDR3 reads TGTGCCAGTAGTATGGGGGACAGCACTGGAAACACCATATATTTT. Encoded protein: CASSMGDSTGNTIYF.

This rearrangement joins TRBV13 to TRBJ1-2; TRBD1 matches 11 bases. The CDR3 runs 15 residues. With 5 bases clipped from V and 1 base from J, the junction kept 3 bases outside the gene matches. Germline-derived CDR1 and CDR2 are PRHDT and FYEKMQ (reference sequence). The CDR3 region is CASSQGTGGNYGYTF. In DNA, the CDR3 is TGTGCCAGCAGCCAGGGGACAGGGGGTAACTATGGCTACACCTTC. The whole variable domain, remainder taken from reference TRBV13 and TRBJ1-2, is AAGVIQSPRHLIKEKRETATLKCYPIPRHDTVYWYQQGPGQDPQFLISFYEKMQSDKGSIPDRFSAQQFSDYHSELNMSSLELGDSALYFCASSQGTGGNYGYTFGSGTRLTVV.

This clone was picked up many times. The V gene is TRBV6-2 or TRBV6-3, the J gene TRBJ2-7; 9 bases map to TRBD1. The V and J ends lost 5 bases and 6 bases, in that order; junction bases with no gene match: 8. CDR1 is MNHEY and CDR2 is SVGEGT in the germline V gene. The CDR3 consists of 14 residues. DNA of the CDR3: TGTGCCAGCAGTAACCCCGGGACAGGGATCGAGCAGTACTTC. Its protein is CASSNPGTGIEQYF.

The chain couples TRBV7-2 to TRBJ2-3, with 12 bases fitting TRBD2. The germline V gene encodes CDR1 SGHTA and CDR2 FQGNSA. V was clipped by 7 bases and J by 6 bases; unmatched bases: 8. CDR3 length: 15 amino acids. The CDR3 DNA is TGTGCCAGCAACTCTGGGACTAGCGGGCTTGATACGCAGTATTTT. Its protein is CASNSGTSGLDTQYF.

Concerning this clone: Other nucleotide sequences in the sample specify the same CDR3. V gene TRBV9 combines with J gene TRBJ1-3; the match to TRBD1 covers 7 bases. Germline V lookup: CDR1 SGDLS, CDR2 YYNGEE. The CDR3 length is 14 residues. V dropped 0 bases and J dropped 4; count of bases not matched to a gene: 1. The CDR3 region is CASSVEGAGNTIYF. CDR3 DNA sequence: TGTGCCAGCAGCGTAGAGGGGGCGGGAAACACCATATATTTT.

The chain couples TRBV2 to TRBJ2-1; 7 nucleotides line up with TRBD2. The CDR3 is made up of 16 amino acids. V shed 7 bases and J 8 bases; nucleotides not matched to a gene: 17. CDR1 is SNHLY and CDR2 is FYNNEI in the germline V gene. CDR3 residues: CASTPRVAGENDEQFF. For the CDR3, the DNA is TGTGCCAGCACCCCTCGGGTCGCGGGGGAGAACGATGAGCAGTTCTTC.

The J gene is TRBJ2-3, the V gene TRBV9; weak D call: TRBD2 (6 bases). Trimming took off 4 bases at V and 2 bases at J, with 23 bases between the two ends. Germline CDR1 is SGDLS and CDR2 is YYNGEE. The CDR3 runs 18 residues. The CDR3 nucleotides read TGTGCCAGCAGCACACCCCCCAGTGATAGCGGCCTCACAGATACGCAGTATTTT. Amino acid sequence: CASSTPPSDSGLTDTQYF.

The chain's CDR3 is CASSRGTRRLEQFF. CDR3 DNA sequence: TGTGCCAGCAGCCGAGGGACTAGAAGGCTTGAGCAGTTCTTC. The chain employs TRBV7-8 and TRBJ2-1; 8 nucleotides match TRBD2. The germline gives CDR1 SGHVS, CDR2 FQNEAQ. The V segment lost 5 bases and the J segment 9 bases; nucleotides outside the gene matches: 9. The CDR3 is 14 residues long.

The chain employs TRBV9 and TRBJ2-1; TRBD2 matches at 9 bases. Looked up from germline, CDR1 is SGDLS and CDR2 is YYNGEE. The junction had 10 bases not matched to a gene; V was cut back by 0 bases and J by 3 bases. CDR3 size: 18 residues. The CDR3 protein is CASSVGAGGSTFYNEQFF. The CDR3, as DNA: TGTGCCAGCAGCGTAGGAGCGGGGGGCTCAACGTTCTACAATGAGCAGTTCTTC.

V and J are TRBV5-1 and TRBJ2-1, with D maybe TRBD2 (5 bases). In germline, CDR1 is SGHRS, CDR2 YFSETQ. V lost 4 bases and J 4 bases, leaving 9 bases between the germline ends. CDR3 length: 13 residues. The DNA of the CDR3 is TGCGCCAGCAGCGGACTCTTATACAATGAGCAGTTCTTC. Residues: CASSGLLYNEQFF.

The gene calls are TRBV28 and TRBJ1-6; D not certain. Germline V lookup: CDR1 MDHEN, CDR2 SYDVKM. The V gene lost 2 bases and the J gene lost 8 bases, with 4 bases spanning the gap. CDR3 length: 12 residues. Written as DNA, the CDR3 is TGTGCCAGCAGTTTAGCTTATTCACCCCTCCACTTT. Its translation is CASSLAYSPLHF.

The DNA for the CDR3 is TGCGCCAGCAGCTTGGAGGACAGCTCCTACAATGAGCAGTTCTTC. It translates to CASSLEDSSYNEQFF. The rearrangement joins TRBV5-1 to TRBJ2-1; D is perhaps TRBD1 (6 bases). Per the germline V gene, CDR1 is SGHRS and CDR2 is YFSETQ. CDR3 length equals 15 residues. V was trimmed by 0 bases and J by 0 bases, leaving 7 bases between them.

The chain combines TRBV5-1 with TRBJ2-6, with 7 bases aligning to TRBD1. Germline CDR1 is SGHRS and CDR2 is YFSETQ. J gave up 3 bases and V 3 bases, and 6 bases lay outside the gene matches. This CDR3 has 16 amino acids. This CDR3 reads CASSSDSGGGANVLTF. In nucleotides, the CDR3 is TGCGCCAGCAGCTCGGACTCAGGGGGTGGGGCCAACGTCCTGACTTTC. The full variable domain, completed using reference TRBV5-1 and TRBJ2-6, is KAGVTQTPRYLIKTRGQQVTLSCSPISGHRSVSWYQQTPGQGLQFLFEYFSETQRNKGNFPGRFSGRQFSNSRSEMNVSTLELGDSALYLCASSSDSGGGANVLTFGAGSRLTVL.

The V and J genes are TRBV7-2 and TRBJ2-7; no clear D gene. V lost 5 bases and J 4 bases, leaving 15 bases between the germline ends. This CDR3 is 14 amino acids long. The germline V gene encodes CDR1 SGHTA and CDR2 FQGNSA. In DNA, the CDR3 is TGTGCCAGCAGCATAGGTCCCACCGGGTACGAGCAGTACTTC. Residues: CASSIGPTGYEQYF. Based on the CDR3 plus reference TRBV7-2 and TRBJ2-7, the full variable domain is GAGVSQSPSNKVTEKGKDVELRCDPISGHTALYWYRQSLGQGLEFLIYFQGNSAPDKSGLPSDRFSAERTGGSVSTLTIQRTQQEDSAVYLCASSIGPTGYEQYFGPGTRLTVT.

The chain couples TRBV18 to TRBJ2-7; 10 nucleotides align to TRBD2. V lost 4 bases, J lost 4 bases, and 7 bases stayed unmatched. The CDR3 runs 15 residues. Per germline, CDR1 KGHSH and CDR2 LQKENI. The CDR3: CASSLPGLASYEQYF. CDR3 coding DNA: TGTGCCAGCTCACTTCCGGGACTAGCGAGTTACGAGCAGTACTTC.

This clone has only one observation. The chain is built from TRBV19 and TRBJ1-5; unclear D gene. This CDR3 has 13 residues. Germline CDR1 reads LNHDA; CDR2 reads SQIVND (reference sequence). V was trimmed by 11 bases and J by 0 bases, leaving 11 bases between them. CDR3 in DNA: TGTGCCTCTCGAACTTATAGCAATCAGCCCCAGCATTTT. Protein product: CASRTYSNQPQHF.

The sample holds one count of this clone. In DNA, the CDR3 is TGTGCCAGCAGGAACCTTGACAGGGGGCGAGAGACCCAGTACTTC. This gives the protein CASRNLDRGRETQYF. The chain combines TRBV6-5 with TRBJ2-5; 10 bases are shared with TRBD1. Germline CDR1 reads MNHEY; CDR2 reads SVGAGI. The CDR3 covers 15 residues. V shed 6 bases and J 4 bases; nucleotides not matched to a gene: 8.

This chain uses TRBV14 with TRBJ2-7; TRBD1 or TRBD2 may be the D gene (5 bases each). The CDR3 sequence is 16 residues long. V was trimmed by 2 bases and J by 7 bases, leaving 21 bases between them. Germline V gene lookup returns CDR1 SGHDN and CDR2 FVKESK. This CDR3 is CASSQSGTLGAREQYF. CDR3 nucleotide sequence: TGTGCCAGCAGCCAATCAGGGACCCTCGGGGCTCGGGAGCAGTACTTC.